Included here is one T cell receptor (beta chain) sequence, with context. This specimen comes from a study of blood T cell repertoires in COVID-19. Study information: Specimens from acute and convalescent COVID-19 originated in the United States, Italy and Spain.

As processed by the authors: Counts of nucleated cells, estimated from reference gene primer amplification, were obtained. Using immunoSEQ multiplex PCR, the repertoire was profiled, and TCRdb retains in-frame clones only, with some absent. The V and J calls and clone size were taken over from that table, and D and trimming were inferred from the DNA. The data hold approximately 250,000 clones, with less than 90% observed a single time. The germline gives CDR1 KGHDR, CDR2 SFDVKD. The CDR3 loop spans 19 amino acids. J lost 5 bases, V lost 3 bases, and 18 bases had no gene match. This TCR derives from a woman between 40 and 55 years old who had recovered from COVID-19. The source material was peripheral blood. This chain links TRBV24-1 with TRBJ2-3; 8 bases are shared with TRBD1. The CDR3 is CATSDTHIGTGTILDTQYF. The CDR3 DNA follows: TGTGCCACCAGTGATACCCACATAGGGACAGGAACGATATTAGATACGCAGTATTTT.